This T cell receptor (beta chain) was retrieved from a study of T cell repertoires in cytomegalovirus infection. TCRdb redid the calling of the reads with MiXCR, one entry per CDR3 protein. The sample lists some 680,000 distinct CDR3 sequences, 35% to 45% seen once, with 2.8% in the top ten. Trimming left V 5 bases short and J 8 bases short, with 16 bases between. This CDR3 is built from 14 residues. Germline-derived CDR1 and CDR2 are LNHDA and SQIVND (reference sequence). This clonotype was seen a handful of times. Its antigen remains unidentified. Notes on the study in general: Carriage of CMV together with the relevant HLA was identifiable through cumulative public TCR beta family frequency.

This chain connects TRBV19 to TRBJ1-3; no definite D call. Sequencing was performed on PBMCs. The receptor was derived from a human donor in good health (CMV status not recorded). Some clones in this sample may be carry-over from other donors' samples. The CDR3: CASSVTSFRDTIYF. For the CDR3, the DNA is TGTGCCAGTAGTGTGACATCCTTTAGAGACACCATATATTTT.